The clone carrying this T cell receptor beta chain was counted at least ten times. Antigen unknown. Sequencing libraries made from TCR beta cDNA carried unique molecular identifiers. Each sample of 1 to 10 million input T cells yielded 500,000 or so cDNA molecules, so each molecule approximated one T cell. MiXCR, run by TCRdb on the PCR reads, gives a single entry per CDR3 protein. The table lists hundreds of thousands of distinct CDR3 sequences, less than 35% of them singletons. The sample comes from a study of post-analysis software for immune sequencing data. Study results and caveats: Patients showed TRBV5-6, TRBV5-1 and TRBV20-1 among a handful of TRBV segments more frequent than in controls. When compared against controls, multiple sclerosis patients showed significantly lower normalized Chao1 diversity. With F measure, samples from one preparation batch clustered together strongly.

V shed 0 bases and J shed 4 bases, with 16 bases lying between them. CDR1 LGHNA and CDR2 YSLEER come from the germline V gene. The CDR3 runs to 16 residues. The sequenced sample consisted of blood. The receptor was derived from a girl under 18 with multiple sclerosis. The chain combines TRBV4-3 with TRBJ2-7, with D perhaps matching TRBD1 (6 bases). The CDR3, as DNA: TGCGCCAGCAGCCAAGATCGGCAGGGGTCGTTGTACGAGCAGTACTTC. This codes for CASSQDRQGSLYEQYF.